The 8 T cell receptor beta chains reported below all come from one sample, sequenced in a study of blood T cells in healthy people across ages. A second PCR of roughly 7 to 11 cycles used a sample-barcoded 5' primer and a J-beta primer mix. Each CDR3 protein gets one entry after TCRdb re-called the 5' RACE reads with MiXCR. The sample records around 750,000 distinct CDR3 sequences, 53% being singletons. The sequencing input was blood. Source of these receptors: a man older than 75 in good health.

This sequence joins TRBV29-1 and TRBJ2-3; tentative D call: TRBD1 (8 bases). V lost 7 bases and J 4 bases, leaving 21 bases between the germline ends. Germline CDR1 SQVTM, CDR2 ANQGSEA. The CDR3 runs to 15 residues. The CDR3 DNA sequence: TGCAGCGGACGAGGACAGGGCGGGGGCGCAGATACGCAGTATTTT. Its protein product is CSGRGQGGGADTQYF.

Points on this clonotype: The junction does not match germline at one end; this may be a read error. The rearrangement uses TRBV27 and TRBJ2-3, with 9 bases identical to TRBD2. Germline-derived CDR1 and CDR2 are MNHEY and SMNVEV (reference sequence). This CDR3 has 15 residues. The CDR3: CTSSRPGTSWNTQYF. The CDR3 coding sequence is TGTACCAGCAGCCGTCCTGGGACTAGCTGGAATACGCAGTATTTT.

This clonotype occurred a few times. The CDR3 spells CASNPGQGSYEQYF. In DNA, the CDR3 is TGTGCCAGCAACCCGGGACAGGGCTCCTACGAGCAGTACTTC. This sequence joins TRBV12-3 or TRBV12-4 and TRBJ2-7; 9 bases agree with TRBD1. This CDR3 has 14 residues. V was pared by 7 bases and J by 0 bases, with 4 bases of the junction left unmatched.

This chain joins TRBV7-9 and TRBJ2-1; D is unclear. The germline CDR1 and CDR2 sequences are SEHNR and FQNEAQ (reference sequence). The CDR3 contains 13 residues. Trimming left V 0 bases short and J 2 bases short, with 2 bases between. In DNA form, the CDR3 reads TGTGCCAGCAGCTTAGCGGCCTACAATGAGCAGTTCTTC. As protein: CASSLAAYNEQFF. The full variable domain, its missing parts supplied by reference TRBV7-9 and TRBJ2-1, is DTGVSQNPRHKITKRGQNVTFRCDPISEHNRLYWYRQTLGQGPEFLTYFQNEAQLEKSRLLSDRFSAERPKGSFSTLEIQRTEQGDSAMYLCASSLAAYNEQFFGPGTRLTVL.

This chain connects TRBV27 to TRBJ2-3; D gene unclear. This CDR3 is 16 amino acids long. V was clipped by 5 bases and J by 2 bases, with 17 bases between them. Germline CDR1 is MNHEY and CDR2 is SMNVEV (reference sequence). The CDR3 nucleotides read TGTGCCAGCAGTCTAGAGGACCCCCAGGACACAGATACGCAGTATTTT. It is translated as CASSLEDPQDTDTQYF.

The CDR3 DNA is TGCAGTGCTGAGACAGGGACTCCGGACCCCCTCCACTTT. It specifies CSAETGTPDPLHF. V gene TRBV20-1 combines with J gene TRBJ1-6, with 7 bases fitting TRBD1. The CDR3 sequence is 13 residues long. Germline V gives CDR1 DFQATT, CDR2 SNEGSKA (reference sequence). Trimming removed 5 bases from V and 13 bases from J; junction bases left unmatched: 11.

This chain uses TRBV10-3 with TRBJ2-3; TRBD1 agrees at 9 bases. CDR1 is ENHRY, CDR2 SYGVKD, per germline. The CDR3 is 13 amino acids. The V gene end was trimmed by 10 bases and the J gene end by 1 base; junction bases not matched to a gene: 3. The CDR3, as DNA: TGTGCCACGGGGGACAGGGGCACAGATACGCAGTATTTT. Translation: CATGDRGTDTQYF.

This clonotype was detected only a few times. This chain joins TRBV7-9 and TRBJ2-1; TRBD1 aligns across 8 bases. The CDR3 is 15 residues long. Germline trimming cut 4 bases from V and 4 bases from J; bases unmatched to any gene: 6. Germline CDR1 is SEHNR and CDR2 is FQNEAQ (reference sequence). CDR3 protein: CASSSPQGAYNEQFF. Here the CDR3 DNA reads TGTGCCAGCAGCTCCCCGCAGGGGGCATACAATGAGCAGTTCTTC.